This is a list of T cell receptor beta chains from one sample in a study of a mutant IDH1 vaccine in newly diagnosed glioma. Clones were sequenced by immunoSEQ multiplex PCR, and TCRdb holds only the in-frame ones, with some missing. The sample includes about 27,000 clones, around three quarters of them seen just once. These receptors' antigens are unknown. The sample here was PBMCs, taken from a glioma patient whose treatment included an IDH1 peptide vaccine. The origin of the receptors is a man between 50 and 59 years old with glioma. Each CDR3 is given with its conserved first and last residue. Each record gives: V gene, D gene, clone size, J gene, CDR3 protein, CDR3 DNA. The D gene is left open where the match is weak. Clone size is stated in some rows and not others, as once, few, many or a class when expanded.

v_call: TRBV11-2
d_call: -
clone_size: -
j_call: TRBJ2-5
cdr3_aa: CASSFDSIQETQYF
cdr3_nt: TGTGCCAGCAGCTTTGACAGTATCCAAGAGACCCAGTACTTC

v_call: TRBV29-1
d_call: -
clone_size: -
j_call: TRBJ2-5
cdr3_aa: CSYGASGKTQYF
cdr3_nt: TGCAGCTATGGGGCTTCTGGAAAGACCCAGTACTTC

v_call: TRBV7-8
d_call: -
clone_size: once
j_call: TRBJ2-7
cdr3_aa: CASSLAHHEQYF
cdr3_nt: TGTGCCAGCAGCTTAGCCCATCACGAGCAGTACTTC

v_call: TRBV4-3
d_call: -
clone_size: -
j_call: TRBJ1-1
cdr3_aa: CASSHDSFNTEAFF
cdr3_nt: TGCGCCAGCAGCCACGACAGTTTTAACACTGAAGCTTTCTTT

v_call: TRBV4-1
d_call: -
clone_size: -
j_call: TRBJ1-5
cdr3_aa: CASSPSGQANQPQHF
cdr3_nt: TGCGCCAGCAGCCCTTCGGGGCAGGCGAATCAGCCCCAGCATTTT

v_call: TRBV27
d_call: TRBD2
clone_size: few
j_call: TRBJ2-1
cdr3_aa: CASKETGGNEQFF
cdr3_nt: TGTGCCAGCAAAGAGACGGGGGGCAATGAGCAGTTCTTC

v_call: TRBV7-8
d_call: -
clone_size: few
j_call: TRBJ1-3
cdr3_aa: CASSLALKGNTIYF
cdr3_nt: TGTGCCAGCAGCTTAGCGTTAAAGGGAAACACCATATATTTT

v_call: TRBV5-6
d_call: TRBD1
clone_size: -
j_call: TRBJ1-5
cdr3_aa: CASSSLSTGESQPQHF
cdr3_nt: TGTGCCAGCAGTTCCCTAAGCACAGGGGAATCTCAGCCCCAGCATTTT

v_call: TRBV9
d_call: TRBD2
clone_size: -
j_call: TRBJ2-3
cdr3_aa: CASSTTSGADTQYF
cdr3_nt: TGTGCCAGCAGCACAACTAGCGGAGCAGATACGCAGTATTTT

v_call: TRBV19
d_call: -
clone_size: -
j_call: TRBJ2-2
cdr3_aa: CASIRDSKSGELFF
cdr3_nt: TGTGCCAGTATCAGGGACTCTAAATCCGGGGAGCTGTTTTTT

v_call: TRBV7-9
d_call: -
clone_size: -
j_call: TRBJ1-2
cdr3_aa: CASSLGAAGYTF
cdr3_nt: TGTGCCAGCAGCTTAGGAGCGGCTGGCTACACCTTC

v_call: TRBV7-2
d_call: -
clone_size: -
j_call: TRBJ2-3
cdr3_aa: CASSLSTGFTEDTQYF
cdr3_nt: TGTGCCAGCAGCTTATCGACAGGCTTTACTGAAGATACGCAGTATTTT

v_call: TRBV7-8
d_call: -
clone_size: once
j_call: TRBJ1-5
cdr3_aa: CASSLGRGNQPQHF
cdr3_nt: TGTGCCAGCAGCTTAGGCAGGGGCAATCAGCCCCAGCATTTT

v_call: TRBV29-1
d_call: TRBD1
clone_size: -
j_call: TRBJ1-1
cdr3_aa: CSAWTGRTEAFF
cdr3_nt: TGCAGCGCATGGACAGGGCGCACTGAAGCTTTCTTT

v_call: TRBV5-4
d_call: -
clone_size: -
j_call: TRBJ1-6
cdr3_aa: CASSERDAVSPLHF
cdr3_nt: TGTGCCAGCAGCGAACGGGACGCAGTCTCACCCCTCCACTTT

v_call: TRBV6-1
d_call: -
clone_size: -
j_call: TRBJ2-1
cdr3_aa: CASSYMIDRNWQFF
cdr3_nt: TGTGCCAGCAGTTATATGATAGATCGGAACTGGCAGTTCTTC

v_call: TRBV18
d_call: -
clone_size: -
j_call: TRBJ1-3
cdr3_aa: CASSPSSGFGRNTIYF
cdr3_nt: TGTGCCAGCTCACCCTCTTCAGGTTTCGGAAGAAACACCATATATTTT

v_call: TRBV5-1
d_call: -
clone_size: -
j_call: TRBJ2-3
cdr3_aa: CASSLQPRHTDTQYF
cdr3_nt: TGCGCCAGCAGCTTGCAACCCCGACACACAGATACGCAGTATTTT

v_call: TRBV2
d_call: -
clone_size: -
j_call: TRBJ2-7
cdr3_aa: CASSERDSSYEQYF
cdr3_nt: TGTGCCAGCAGTGAACGCGACAGCTCCTACGAGCAGTACTTC

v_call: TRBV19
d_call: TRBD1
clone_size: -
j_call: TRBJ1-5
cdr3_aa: CASSIGIEGAVQPQHF
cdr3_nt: TGTGCCAGTAGTATAGGAATTGAGGGGGCTGTACAGCCCCAGCATTTT

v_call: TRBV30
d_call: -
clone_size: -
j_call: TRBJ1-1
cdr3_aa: CAWSWRNTEAFF
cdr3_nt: TGTGCCTGGAGTTGGCGGAACACTGAAGCTTTCTTT

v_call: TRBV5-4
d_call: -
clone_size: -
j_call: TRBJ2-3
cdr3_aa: CASSGSTDTQYF
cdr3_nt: TGTGCCAGCTCTGGGAGCACAGATACGCAGTATTTT

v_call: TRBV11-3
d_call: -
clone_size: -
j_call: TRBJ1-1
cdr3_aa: CASSGTNTEAFF
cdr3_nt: TGTGCCAGCAGCGGCACGAACACTGAAGCTTTCTTT

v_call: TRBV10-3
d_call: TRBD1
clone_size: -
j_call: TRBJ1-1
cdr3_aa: CAISGTGRNTEAFF
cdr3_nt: TGTGCCATCAGTGGGACAGGGAGGAACACTGAAGCTTTCTTT

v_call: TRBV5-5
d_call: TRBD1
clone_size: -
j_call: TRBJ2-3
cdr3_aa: CASSSEGAGTDTQYF
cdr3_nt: TGTGCCAGCAGCAGCGAGGGGGCAGGCACAGATACGCAGTATTTT

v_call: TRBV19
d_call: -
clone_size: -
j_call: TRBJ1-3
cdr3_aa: CASTLVGDKGNTIYF
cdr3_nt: TGTGCCAGTACCCTGGTGGGGGATAAAGGAAACACCATATATTTT

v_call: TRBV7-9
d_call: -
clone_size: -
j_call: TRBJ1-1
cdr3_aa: CASSLAGLNTEAFF
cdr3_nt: TGTGCCAGCAGCTTAGCAGGGTTGAACACTGAAGCTTTCTTT

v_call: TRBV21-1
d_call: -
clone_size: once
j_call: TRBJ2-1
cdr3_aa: CASSKGSLDRRNNEQFF
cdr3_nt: TGTGCCAGCAGCAAAGGCAGTCTAGACAGACGGAACAATGAGCAGTTCTTC

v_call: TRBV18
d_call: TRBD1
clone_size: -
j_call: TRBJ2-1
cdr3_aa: CASSPPQGASNEQFF
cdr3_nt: TGTGCCAGCTCACCACCCCAGGGGGCAAGCAATGAGCAGTTCTTC

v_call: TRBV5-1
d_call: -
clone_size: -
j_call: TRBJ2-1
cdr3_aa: CASSSDHTNNEQFF
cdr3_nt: TGCGCCAGCAGCTCGGACCACACAAACAATGAGCAGTTCTTC

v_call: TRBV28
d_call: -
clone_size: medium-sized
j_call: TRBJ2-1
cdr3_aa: CASSTRERIIYNEQFF
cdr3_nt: TGTGCCAGCAGCACGAGGGAACGAATCATTTACAATGAGCAGTTCTTC

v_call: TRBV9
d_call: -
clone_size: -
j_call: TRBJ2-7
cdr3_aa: CASSDRYSYEQYF
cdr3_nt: TGTGCCAGCAGCGACCGATACTCCTACGAGCAGTACTTC

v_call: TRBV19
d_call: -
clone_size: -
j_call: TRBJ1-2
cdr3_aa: CASSIWGLTSGYTF
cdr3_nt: TGTGCCAGTAGCATCTGGGGGCTAACTAGCGGCTACACCTTC

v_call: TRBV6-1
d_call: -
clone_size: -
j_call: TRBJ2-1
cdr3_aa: CASMEGPMYNEQFF
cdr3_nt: TGTGCCAGCATGGAGGGCCCGATGTACAATGAGCAGTTCTTC

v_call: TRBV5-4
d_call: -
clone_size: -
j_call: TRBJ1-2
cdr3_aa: CASSPGTGFYGYTF
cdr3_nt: TGTGCCAGCAGTCCCGGGACGGGCTTCTATGGCTACACCTTC

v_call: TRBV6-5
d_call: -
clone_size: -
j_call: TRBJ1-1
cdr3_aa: CASRDRGKAFF
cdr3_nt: TGTGCCAGCAGAGACCGGGGAAAAGCTTTCTTT

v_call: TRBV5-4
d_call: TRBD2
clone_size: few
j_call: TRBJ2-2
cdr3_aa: CASTPAGGRNTGELFF
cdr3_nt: TGTGCCAGCACCCCAGCGGGGGGGCGAAACACCGGGGAGCTGTTTTTT

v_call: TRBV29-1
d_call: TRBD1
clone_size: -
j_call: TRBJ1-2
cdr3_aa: CSVDRGDREMDGYTF
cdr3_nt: TGCAGCGTTGATCGGGGGGACAGGGAGATGGATGGCTACACCTTC

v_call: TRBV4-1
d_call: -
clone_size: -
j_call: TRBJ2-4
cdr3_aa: CASSPSISRRGLAKNIQYF
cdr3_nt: TGCGCCAGCAGCCCCTCAATATCTCGGCGAGGGTTAGCCAAAAACATTCAGTACTTC

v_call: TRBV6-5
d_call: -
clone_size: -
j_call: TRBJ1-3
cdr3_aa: CASIGRSGNTIYF
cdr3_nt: TGTGCCAGCATCGGACGCTCTGGAAACACCATATATTTT

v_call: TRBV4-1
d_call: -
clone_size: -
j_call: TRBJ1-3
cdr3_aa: CASSQEGVVITGNTIYF
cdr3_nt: TGCGCCAGCAGCCAAGAGGGAGTCGTAATTACTGGAAACACCATATATTTT

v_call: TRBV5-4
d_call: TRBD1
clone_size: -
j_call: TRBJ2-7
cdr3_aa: CASSPIGTEHNPTF
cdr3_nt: TGTGCCAGCAGTCCGATAGGGACAGAACACAATCCTACCTTC

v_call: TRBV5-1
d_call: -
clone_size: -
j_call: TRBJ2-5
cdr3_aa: CASSLRQEETQYF
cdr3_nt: TGCGCCAGCAGCTTGCGGCAGGAAGAGACCCAGTACTTC

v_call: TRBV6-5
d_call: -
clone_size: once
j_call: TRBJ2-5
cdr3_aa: CASSFGLQETQYF
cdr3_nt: TGTGCCAGCAGTTTCGGACTCCAAGAGACCCAGTACTTC

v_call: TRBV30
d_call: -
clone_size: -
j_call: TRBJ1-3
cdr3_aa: CAWVEGHGNTIYF
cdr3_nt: TGTGCCTGGGTCGAGGGGCATGGAAACACCATATATTTT

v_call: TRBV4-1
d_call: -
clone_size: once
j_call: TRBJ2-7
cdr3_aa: CASSQVGGGRVYEQYF
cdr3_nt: TGCGCCAGCAGCCAAGTGGGAGGGGGCCGGGTCTACGAGCAGTACTTC

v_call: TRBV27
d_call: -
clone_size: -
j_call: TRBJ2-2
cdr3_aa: CASSLSRGLNTGELFF
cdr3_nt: TGTGCCAGCAGTTTATCACGGGGGCTTAACACCGGGGAGCTGTTTTTT

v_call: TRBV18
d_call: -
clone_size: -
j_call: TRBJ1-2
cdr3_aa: CASSPRESYGYTF
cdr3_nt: TGTGCCAGCTCACCACGAGAGAGCTATGGCTACACCTTC

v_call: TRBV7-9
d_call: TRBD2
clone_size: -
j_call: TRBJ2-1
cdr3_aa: CASSKGLAGGVEQFF
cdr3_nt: TGTGCCAGCAGCAAAGGACTAGCGGGAGGTGTTGAGCAGTTCTTC